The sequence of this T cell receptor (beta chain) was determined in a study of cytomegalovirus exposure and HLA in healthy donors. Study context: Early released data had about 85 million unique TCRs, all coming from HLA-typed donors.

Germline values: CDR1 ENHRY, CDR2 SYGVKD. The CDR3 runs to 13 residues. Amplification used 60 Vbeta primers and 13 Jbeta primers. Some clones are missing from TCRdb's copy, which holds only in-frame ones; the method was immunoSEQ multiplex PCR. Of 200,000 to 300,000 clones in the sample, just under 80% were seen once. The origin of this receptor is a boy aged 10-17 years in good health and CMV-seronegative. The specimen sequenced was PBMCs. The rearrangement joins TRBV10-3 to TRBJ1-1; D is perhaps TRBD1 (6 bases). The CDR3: CASRTRGAPEAFF. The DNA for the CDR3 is TGTGCTTCACGGACCCGGGGGGCTCCTGAAGCTTTCTTT.